This T cell receptor beta chain is from a study of control samples from healthy donors and cancer patients (dated by TCRdb to about 2020). Library preparation employed the immunoSEQ multiplex PCR assay. As stored in TCRdb, this immuneACCESS dataset retains in-frame rearrangements with V and J assigned. A fraction of the clones does not appear; measured against another copy, unresolved V genes explain less than half of the discrepancy, and the remainder lacks a known reason. The sample profile shows fewer than 85,000 clones; approximately 89% of them were found once. Jointly, the top ten make up 5.5% to 7.5% of the sample. Points on this clone: Which antigen it targets is not known. No clone much larger than this one lies a single base away; base qualities are absent.

The sample taken for sequencing was blood. The source of this sequence is a man aged 45-65 years in good health.

The bases read TGTGCCAGCAGCTTGTTCCCTCTGGGGTCGGAGACCCAGTACTTC. It codes for CASSLFPLGSETQYF. The chain is made from TRBV7-9 and TRBJ2-5; no confident D gene assignment can be made. The germline V gene (reference sequence) supplies CDR1 SEHNR and CDR2 FQNEAQ. Counted from cysteine to phenylalanine, this CDR3 has 15 amino acids. Just the 45-base CDR3 DNA is kept, in frame starting at base 1. Cut back by 3 bases and 5 bases, the V and J ends lie 16 bases apart.